A selection of T cell receptor beta chains follows, all from one sample in a study of cytotoxic CD8 clonotypes in ibrutinib-treated CLL. The assay was immunoSEQ multiplex PCR, and TCRdb's table has in-frame clones only and misses some. The sample has 110,000 to 150,000 clones; 75% to 80% are singletons. The material sequenced was PBMCs, taken after 24 months of ibrutinib treatment. These receptors were taken from a human donor with chronic lymphocytic leukemia. CDR3s include the opening cysteine and the closing phenylalanine or tryptophan. The order of the fields is clone size, V gene, J gene, D gene, CDR3 protein, CDR3 DNA. A D gene is named only where the DNA matches it firmly. Rows may omit the clone size; those that give it use once, few, many or a size class.

>.|TRBV28|TRBJ2-1|TRBD2
CATWTSRRVEQFF
TGTGCCACCTGGACTAGCCGTCGGGTTGAGCAGTTCTTC
>.|TRBV5-8|TRBJ2-7|.
CATQGGSSYEQYF
TGTGCCACCCAGGGGGGGAGCTCCTACGAGCAGTACTTC
>once|TRBV5-5|TRBJ1-5|TRBD1
CARRSGQAGNQPQHF
TGTGCCAGAAGGAGCGGACAGGCCGGCAATCAGCCCCAGCATTTT
>.|TRBV6-1|TRBJ2-3|.
CATGGSTDTQYF
TGTGCCACCGGCGGAAGCACAGATACGCAGTATTTT
>.|TRBV19|TRBJ2-5|.
CASSTTGWKTQYF
TGTGCCAGTAGTACGACAGGTTGGAAGACCCAGTACTTC
>.|TRBV6-5|TRBJ1-2|.
CASSYLGPINYGYTF
TGTGCCAGCAGTTACCTGGGACCGATTAACTATGGCTACACCTTC
>.|TRBV23-1|TRBJ1-2|.
CASPTPAANYGYTF
TGCGCCAGCCCAACACCGGCAGCTAACTATGGCTACACCTTC
>.|TRBV7-9|TRBJ2-1|.
CASSLGSSYNEQFF
TGTGCCAGCAGCTTGGGGAGCTCCTACAATGAGCAGTTCTTC
>.|TRBV15|TRBJ1-1|.
CATSRAEGEAFF
TGTGCCACCAGCAGAGCGGAGGGCGAAGCTTTCTTT
>.|TRBV10-3|TRBJ2-3|TRBD1
CAISDGQGAVSTDTQYF
TGTGCCATCAGTGATGGACAGGGGGCTGTTAGCACAGATACGCAGTATTTT
>few|TRBV10-3|TRBJ1-6|.
CAIRGDTDNSPLHF
TGTGCCATCAGGGGGGACACCGATAATTCACCCCTCCACTTT
>.|TRBV6-4|TRBJ2-2|.
CASRGGAGGELFF
TGTGCCAGCAGGGGGGGCGCCGGCGGGGAGCTGTTTTTT
>.|TRBV12-5|TRBJ2-5|.
CASGLRPETQYF
TGTGCTAGTGGTTTGCGCCCAGAGACCCAGTACTTC
>few|TRBV9|TRBJ2-6|TRBD1
CASSVDPGQGSGANVLTF
TGTGCCAGCAGCGTCGACCCGGGACAGGGTTCTGGGGCCAACGTCCTGACTTTC
>.|TRBV9|TRBJ2-5|.
CASSVGTVSETQYF
TGTGCCAGCAGCGTAGGGACAGTCTCAGAGACCCAGTACTTC
>.|TRBV9|TRBJ2-3|.
CASSVEASTDTQYF
TGTGCCAGCAGCGTAGAGGCGAGCACAGATACGCAGTATTTT
>few|TRBV5-1|TRBJ1-6|TRBD1
CASSLVARGISPLHF
TGCGCCAGCAGCTTGGTCGCCAGGGGGATCTCACCCCTCCACTTT
>.|TRBV6-1|TRBJ2-7|TRBD1
CASSGDRGYEQYF
TGTGCCAGCAGTGGGGACAGGGGCTACGAGCAGTACTTC
>few|TRBV5-6|TRBJ1-3|.
CASSFGGSGNTIYF
TGTGCCAGCAGCTTTGGGGGGTCTGGAAACACCATATATTTT
>.|TRBV7-9|TRBJ1-1|.
CASSLSRRQNTEAFF
TGTGCCAGCAGCTTATCCAGGCGCCAGAACACTGAAGCTTTCTTT
>once|TRBV19|TRBJ2-1|TRBD1
CASSPETGTAYNEQFF
TGTGCCAGTAGTCCCGAGACCGGGACAGCTTACAATGAGCAGTTCTTC
>.|TRBV27|TRBJ1-4|.
CASSLGPSPGKLFF
TGTGCCAGCAGTTTGGGTCCCAGCCCGGGAAAACTGTTTTTT
>.|TRBV19|TRBJ2-7|TRBD1
CASSRAGTGGYEQYF
TGTGCCAGTAGTAGGGCTGGGACAGGGGGCTACGAGCAGTACTTC
>many|TRBV4-2|TRBJ2-7|.
CASSPGGRVEQYF
TGTGCCAGCAGCCCGGGGGGCCGCGTCGAGCAGTACTTC
>.|TRBV4-2|TRBJ2-5|.
CASSQPQGTQETQYF
TGTGCCAGCAGCCAACCCCAGGGAACCCAAGAGACCCAGTACTTC
>.|TRBV7-2|TRBJ2-5|.
CASSQGRYLGETQYF
TGTGCCAGCAGCCAAGGACGGTACCTAGGGGAGACCCAGTACTTC
>.|TRBV29-1|TRBJ1-5|.
CSVALNDNQPQHF
TGCAGCGTTGCGTTGAACGATAATCAGCCCCAGCATTTT
>.|TRBV2|TRBJ2-1|.
CASSEWAGEQFF
TGTGCCAGCAGTGAATGGGCCGGTGAGCAGTTCTTC
>.|TRBV7-9|TRBJ1-1|.
CASSPQNTEAFF
TGTGCCAGCAGCCCCCAGAACACTGAAGCTTTCTTT